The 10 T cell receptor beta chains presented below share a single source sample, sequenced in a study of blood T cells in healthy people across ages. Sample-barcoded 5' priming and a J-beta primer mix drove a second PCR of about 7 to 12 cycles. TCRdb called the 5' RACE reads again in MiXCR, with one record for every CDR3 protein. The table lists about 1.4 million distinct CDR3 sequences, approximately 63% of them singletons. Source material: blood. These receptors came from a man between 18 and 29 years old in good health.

DNA for the CDR3: TGCAGTGCTATTGGGCACCTGATAAAGACGGCGAGAGACGAGCAGTACTTC. This gives the protein CSAIGHLIKTARDEQYF. The chain couples TRBV20-1 to TRBJ2-7, with D unresolved. This CDR3 has 17 amino acids. The germline CDR1 and CDR2 sequences are DFQATT and SNEGSKA (reference sequence). V shed 4 bases and J shed 5 bases, with 27 bases lying between them.

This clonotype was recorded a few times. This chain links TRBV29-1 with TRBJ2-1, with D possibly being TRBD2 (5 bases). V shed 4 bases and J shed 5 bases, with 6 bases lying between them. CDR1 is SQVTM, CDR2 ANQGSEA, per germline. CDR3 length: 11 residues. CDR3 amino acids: CSVATNNEQFF. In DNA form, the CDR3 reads TGCAGCGTTGCGACTAACAATGAGCAGTTCTTC.

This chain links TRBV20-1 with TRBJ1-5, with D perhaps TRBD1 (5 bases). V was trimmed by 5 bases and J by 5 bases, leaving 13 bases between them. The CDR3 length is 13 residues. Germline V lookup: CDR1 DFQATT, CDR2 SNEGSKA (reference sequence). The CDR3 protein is CSAQQVTHQPQHF. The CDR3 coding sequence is TGCAGTGCTCAACAGGTTACCCATCAGCCCCAGCATTTT.

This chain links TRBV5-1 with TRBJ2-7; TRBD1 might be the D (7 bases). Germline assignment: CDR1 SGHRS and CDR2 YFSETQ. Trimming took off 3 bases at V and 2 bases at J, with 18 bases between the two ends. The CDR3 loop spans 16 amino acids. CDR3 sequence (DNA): TGCGCCAGCAGCTGGGGGGACAGAATATCCGCCTACGAGCAGTACTTC. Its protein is CASSWGDRISAYEQYF.

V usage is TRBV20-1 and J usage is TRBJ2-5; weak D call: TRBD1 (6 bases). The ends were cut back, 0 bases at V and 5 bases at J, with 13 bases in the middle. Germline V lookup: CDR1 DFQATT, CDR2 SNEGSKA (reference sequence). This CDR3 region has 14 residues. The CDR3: CSAREAGARETQYF. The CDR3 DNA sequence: TGCAGTGCTAGAGAGGCAGGGGCGCGGGAGACCCAGTACTTC.

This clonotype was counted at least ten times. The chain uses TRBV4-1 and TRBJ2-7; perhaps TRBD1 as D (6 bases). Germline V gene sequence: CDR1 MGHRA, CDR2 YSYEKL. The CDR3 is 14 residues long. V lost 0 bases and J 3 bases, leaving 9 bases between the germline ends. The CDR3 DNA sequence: TGCGCCAGCAGCCAAGACAGGGGAGACTACGAGCAGTACTTC. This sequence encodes CASSQDRGDYEQYF.

The CDR3 protein is CASSYHTSVPPNTQYF. Here the CDR3 DNA reads TGTGCCAGCAGTTACCATACTAGCGTCCCCCCCAATACGCAGTATTTT. The V call is TRBV6-5, the J call TRBJ2-3; TRBD2 agrees at 7 bases. V trimming: 2 bases; J trimming: 7 bases; junction bases outside the gene matches: 12. The CDR3 is 16 amino acids. Per germline, CDR1 MNHEY and CDR2 SVGAGI.

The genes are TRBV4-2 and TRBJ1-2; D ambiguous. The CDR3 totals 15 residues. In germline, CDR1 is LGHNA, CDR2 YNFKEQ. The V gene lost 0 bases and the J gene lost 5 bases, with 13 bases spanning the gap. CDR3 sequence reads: CASSQDSGVSYGYTF. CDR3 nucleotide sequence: TGTGCCAGCAGCCAAGATAGTGGAGTGTCGTATGGCTACACCTTC.

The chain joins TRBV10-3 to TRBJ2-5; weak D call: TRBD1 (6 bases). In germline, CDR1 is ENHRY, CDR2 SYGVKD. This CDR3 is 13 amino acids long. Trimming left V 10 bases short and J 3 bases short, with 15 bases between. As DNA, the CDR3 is TGTGCCACGGGACAAGGGTTTAAAGAGACCCAGTACTTC. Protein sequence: CATGQGFKETQYF.

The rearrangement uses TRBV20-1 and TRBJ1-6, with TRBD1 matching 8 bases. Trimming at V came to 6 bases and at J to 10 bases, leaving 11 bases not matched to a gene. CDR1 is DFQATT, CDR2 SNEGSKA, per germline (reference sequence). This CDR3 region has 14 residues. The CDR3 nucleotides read TGCAGTGCCAGACAGGGGTTCTCAGGGTCACCCCTCCACTTT. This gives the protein CSARQGFSGSPLHF.